The rows below give T cell receptor beta chains drawn from one sample of a study of T-cell memory formation after mild COVID-19. One entry per CDR3 protein, called by TCRdb with MiXCR from the 5' RACE reads. The sample lists about 440,000 distinct CDR3 sequences, 20% occurring once. Sequenced: PBMCs or a T cell subset sorted from them (not recorded which). These receptor sequences come from an adult woman who had mild COVID-19 (a few samples of this study predate the infection). Cell type and time point are not known. CDR3s include the opening cysteine and the closing phenylalanine or tryptophan. The order of the fields is D gene, CDR3 length, clone size, J gene, V gene, CDR3 DNA, CDR3 protein. A D gene is named only where the DNA matches it firmly. Size tells how often a clone was seen (once, few, many) or the class of an expanded clone, and some rows leave it out.

>TRBD2|15|few|TRBJ2-1|TRBV5-1
TGCGCCAGCAGCTCGGGAGGGACTAGCATGAATGAGCAGTTCTTC
CASSSGGTSMNEQFF
>-|15|few|TRBJ2-7|TRBV21-1
TGTGCCAGCAGCTCCCAGGACAGGGAGATCTACGAGCAGTACTTC
CASSSQDREIYEQYF
>-|18|-|TRBJ2-4|TRBV20-1
TGCAGTGCTAGAGCTTACGGTTTAGGGACTGTAGCCAAAAACATTCAGTACTTC
CSARAYGLGTVAKNIQYF
>-|14|-|TRBJ2-7|TRBV20-1
TGCAGTGCTAGTTTAGACTCTGGGGGCTACGAGCAGTACTTC
CSASLDSGGYEQYF
>TRBD1|16|-|TRBJ1-3|TRBV2
TGTGCCAGCAGTGAACAGGGACAGGGGGCGCGGGACACCATATATTTT
CASSEQGQGARDTIYF
>-|14|-|TRBJ1-1|TRBV9
TGTGCCAGCAGCGTAGTAGACTTACACACTGAAGCTTTCTTT
CASSVVDLHTEAFF
>-|17|few|TRBJ2-7|TRBV25-1
TGTGCCAGCAGTGGTACAACTTGGGGACACCTCTCCTACGAGCAGTACTTC
CASSGTTWGHLSYEQYF
>TRBD1|14|-|TRBJ2-7|TRBV12-3/TRBV12-4
TGTGCCAGCAGTTTGACGACAGGGCGGTACGAGCAGTACTTC
CASSLTTGRYEQYF
>TRBD2|14|-|TRBJ2-3|TRBV27
TGTGCCAGCAGTTTTAGAGAGGCGGGGAGGGCGCAGTATTTT
CASSFREAGRAQYF
>TRBD2|14|-|TRBJ2-2|TRBV12-3/TRBV12-4
TGTGCCAGCAACCCCAAGCGGGGGGCCGGGGAGCTGTTTTTT
CASNPKRGAGELFF